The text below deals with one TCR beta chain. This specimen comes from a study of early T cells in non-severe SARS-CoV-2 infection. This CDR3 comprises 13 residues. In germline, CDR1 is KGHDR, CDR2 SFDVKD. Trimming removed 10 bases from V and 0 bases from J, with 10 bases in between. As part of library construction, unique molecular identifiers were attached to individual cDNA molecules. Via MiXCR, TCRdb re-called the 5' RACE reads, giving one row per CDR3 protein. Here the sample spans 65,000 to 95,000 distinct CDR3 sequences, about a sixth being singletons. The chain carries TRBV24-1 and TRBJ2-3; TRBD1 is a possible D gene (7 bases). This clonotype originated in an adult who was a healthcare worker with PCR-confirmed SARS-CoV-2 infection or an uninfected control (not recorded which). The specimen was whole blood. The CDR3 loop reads CATRDSSTDTQYF. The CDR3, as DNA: TGTGCCACGCGGGACAGTAGCACAGATACGCAGTATTTT.